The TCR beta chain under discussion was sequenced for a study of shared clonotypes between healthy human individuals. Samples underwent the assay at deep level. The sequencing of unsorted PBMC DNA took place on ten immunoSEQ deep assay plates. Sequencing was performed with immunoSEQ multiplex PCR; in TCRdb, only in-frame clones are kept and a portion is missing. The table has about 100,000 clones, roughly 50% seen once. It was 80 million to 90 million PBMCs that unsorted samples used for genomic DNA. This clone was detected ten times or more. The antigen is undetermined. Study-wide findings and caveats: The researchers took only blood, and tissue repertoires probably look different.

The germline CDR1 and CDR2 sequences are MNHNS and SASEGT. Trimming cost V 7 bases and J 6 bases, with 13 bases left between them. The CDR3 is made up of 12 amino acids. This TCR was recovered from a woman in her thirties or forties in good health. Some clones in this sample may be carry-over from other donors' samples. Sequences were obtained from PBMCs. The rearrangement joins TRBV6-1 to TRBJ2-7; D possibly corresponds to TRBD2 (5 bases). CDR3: CASTLLGSEQYF. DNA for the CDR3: TGTGCCAGCACTCTACTGGGGAGCGAGCAGTACTTC.